The TCR beta chain under discussion was sequenced for a study of cytomegalovirus exposure and HLA in healthy donors. Findings and limits, study-wide: In vitro checks showed that a few CMV-associated chains really do target CMV antigens. According to a subsequent analysis, TCR clusters from the first cohort were inclined to appear together in the 100 to 150 validation repertoires.

The donors were members of the roughly 120-subject validation cohort (separate from the approximately 670-subject first cohort). On this clone itself: As yet, its antigen is unknown.

Sequencing was performed with immunoSEQ multiplex PCR; in TCRdb, only in-frame clones are kept and a portion is missing. Seen here are 150,000 to 160,000 clones, more than 70% observed once, and the top ten hold about 1.9%. V gave up 7 bases and J gave up 4 bases, with 13 bases separating them. The CDR3 is made up of 14 amino acids. The germline V gene has CDR1 LNHDA and CDR2 SQIVND (reference sequence). This TCR was recovered from a human donor in good health. Material for sequencing was PBMCs. The chain uses TRBV19 and TRBJ2-2, with D maybe TRBD2 (5 bases). The CDR3 bases are TGTGCCAGTAAACGGGGTGAGGGCACCGGGGAGCTGTTTTTT. Protein: CASKRGEGTGELFF. Drawing the rest from reference TRBV19 and TRBJ2-2, the complete variable domain is DGGITQSPKYLFRKEGQNVTLSCEQNLNHDAMYWYRQDPGQGLRLIYYSQIVNDFQKGDIAEGYSVSREKKESFPLTVTSAQKNPTAFYLCASKRGEGTGELFFGEGSRLTVL.